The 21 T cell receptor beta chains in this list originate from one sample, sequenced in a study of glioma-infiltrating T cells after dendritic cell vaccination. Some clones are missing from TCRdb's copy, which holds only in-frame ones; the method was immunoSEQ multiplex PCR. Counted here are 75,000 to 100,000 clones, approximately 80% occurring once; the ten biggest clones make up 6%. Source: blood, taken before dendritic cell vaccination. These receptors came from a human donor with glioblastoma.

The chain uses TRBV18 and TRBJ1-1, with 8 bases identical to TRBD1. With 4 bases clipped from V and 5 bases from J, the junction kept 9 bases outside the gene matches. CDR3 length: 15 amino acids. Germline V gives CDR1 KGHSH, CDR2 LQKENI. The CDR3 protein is CASSLGTGPGTEAFF. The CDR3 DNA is TGTGCCAGCTCACTTGGGACAGGCCCGGGGACTGAAGCTTTCTTT.

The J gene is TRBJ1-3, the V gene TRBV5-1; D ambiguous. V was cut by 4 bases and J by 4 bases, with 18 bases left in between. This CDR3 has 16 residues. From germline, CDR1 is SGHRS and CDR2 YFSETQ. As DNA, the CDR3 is TGCGCCAGCAGCCCGGATGGCCGGGTGAGCGGAAACACCATATATTTT. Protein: CASSPDGRVSGNTIYF.

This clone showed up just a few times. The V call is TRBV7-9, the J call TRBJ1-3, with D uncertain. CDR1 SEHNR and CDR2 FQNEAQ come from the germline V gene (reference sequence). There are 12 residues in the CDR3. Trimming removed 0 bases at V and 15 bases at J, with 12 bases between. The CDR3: CASSLARVPQYF. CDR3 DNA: TGTGCCAGCAGCTTAGCGCGGGTACCCCAATATTTT.

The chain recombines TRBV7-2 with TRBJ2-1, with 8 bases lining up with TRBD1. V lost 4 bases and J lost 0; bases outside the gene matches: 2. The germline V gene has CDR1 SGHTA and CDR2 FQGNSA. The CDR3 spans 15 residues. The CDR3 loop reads CASSSTGGSYNEQFF. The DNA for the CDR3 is TGTGCCAGCAGCTCAACAGGGGGCTCCTACAATGAGCAGTTCTTC.

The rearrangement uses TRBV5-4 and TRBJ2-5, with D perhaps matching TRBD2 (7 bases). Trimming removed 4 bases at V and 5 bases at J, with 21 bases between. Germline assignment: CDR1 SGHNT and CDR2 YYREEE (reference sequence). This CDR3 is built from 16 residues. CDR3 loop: CASSPPPGGRGETQYF. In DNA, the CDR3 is TGTGCCAGCAGCCCCCCGCCCGGGGGGCGAGGGGAGACCCAGTACTTC.

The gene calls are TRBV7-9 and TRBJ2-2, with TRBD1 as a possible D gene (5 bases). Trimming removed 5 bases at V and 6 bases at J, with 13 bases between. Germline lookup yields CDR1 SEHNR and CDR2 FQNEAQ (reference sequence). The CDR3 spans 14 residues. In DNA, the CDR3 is TGTGCCAGCAGCCCTACGTGGGGCGCCGGGGAGCTGTTTTTT. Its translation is CASSPTWGAGELFF. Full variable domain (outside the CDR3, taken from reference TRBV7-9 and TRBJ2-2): DTGVSQNPRHKITKRGQNVTFRCDPISEHNRLYWYRQTLGQGPEFLTYFQNEAQLEKSRLLSDRFSAERPKGSFSTLEIQRTEQGDSAMYLCASSPTWGAGELFFGEGSRLTVL.

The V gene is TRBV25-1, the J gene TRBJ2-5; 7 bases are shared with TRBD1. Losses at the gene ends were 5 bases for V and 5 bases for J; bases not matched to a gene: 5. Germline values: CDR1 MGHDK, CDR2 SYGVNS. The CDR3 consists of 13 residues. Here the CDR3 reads CASSTTGSETQYF. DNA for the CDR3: TGTGCCAGCAGTACGACAGGGTCGGAGACCCAGTACTTC.

As DNA, the CDR3 is TGTGCCAGCAGTTACTCGTCGGGGGGGGAAGCTTTCTTT. Its translation is CASSYSSGGEAFF. This chain uses TRBV6-5 with TRBJ1-1; maybe TRBD1 (5 bases). CDR1 is MNHEY, CDR2 SVGAGI, per germline. CDR3 size: 13 residues. Trimming took 0 bases from V and 8 from J, leaving 10 bases between them.

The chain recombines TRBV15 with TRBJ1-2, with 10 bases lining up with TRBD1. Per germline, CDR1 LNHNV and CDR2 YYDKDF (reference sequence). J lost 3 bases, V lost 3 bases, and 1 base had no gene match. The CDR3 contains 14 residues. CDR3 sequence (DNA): TGTGCCACCAGCAGGGACAGGGGGGACTATGGCTACACCTTC. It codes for CATSRDRGDYGYTF.

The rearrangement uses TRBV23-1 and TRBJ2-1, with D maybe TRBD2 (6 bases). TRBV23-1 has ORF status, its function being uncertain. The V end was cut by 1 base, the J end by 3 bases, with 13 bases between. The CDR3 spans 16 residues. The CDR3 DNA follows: TGCGCCAGCAGTCAATGCATTATGACTAGCTACAATGAGCAGTTCTTC. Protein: CASSQCIMTSYNEQFF.

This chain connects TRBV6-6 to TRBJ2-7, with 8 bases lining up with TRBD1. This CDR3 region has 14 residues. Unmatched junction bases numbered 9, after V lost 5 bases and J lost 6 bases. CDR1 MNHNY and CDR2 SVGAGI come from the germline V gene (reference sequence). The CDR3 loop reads CASSGQGARVEQYF. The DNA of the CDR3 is TGTGCCAGCAGTGGGCAGGGGGCGAGGGTCGAGCAGTACTTC.

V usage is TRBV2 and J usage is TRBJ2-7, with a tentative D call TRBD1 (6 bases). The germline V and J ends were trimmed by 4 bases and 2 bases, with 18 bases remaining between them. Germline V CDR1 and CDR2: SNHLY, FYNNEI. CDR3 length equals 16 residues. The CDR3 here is CASSGPTTGPAYEQYF. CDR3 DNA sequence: TGTGCCAGCAGTGGGCCAACGACAGGACCTGCCTACGAGCAGTACTTC.

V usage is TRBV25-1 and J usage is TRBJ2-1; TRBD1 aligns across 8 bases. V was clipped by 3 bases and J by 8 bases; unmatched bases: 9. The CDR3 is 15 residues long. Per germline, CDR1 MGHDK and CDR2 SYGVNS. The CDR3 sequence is CASSDYGTGFHEQFF. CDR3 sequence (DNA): TGTGCCAGCAGTGACTACGGGACAGGATTCCATGAGCAGTTCTTC.

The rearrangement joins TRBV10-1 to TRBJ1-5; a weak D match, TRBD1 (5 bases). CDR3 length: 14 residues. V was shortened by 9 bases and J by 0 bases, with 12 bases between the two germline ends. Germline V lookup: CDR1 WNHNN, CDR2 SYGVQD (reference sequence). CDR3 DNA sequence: TGCGCCAGGACAGAGCTAAATAGCAATCAGCCCCAGCATTTT. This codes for CARTELNSNQPQHF.

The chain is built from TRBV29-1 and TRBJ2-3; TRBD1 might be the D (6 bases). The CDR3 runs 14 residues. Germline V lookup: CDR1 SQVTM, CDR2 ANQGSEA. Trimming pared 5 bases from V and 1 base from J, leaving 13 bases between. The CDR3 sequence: CSVYPGHRTDTQYF. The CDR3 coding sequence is TGCAGCGTTTACCCGGGACACCGCACAGATACGCAGTATTTT.

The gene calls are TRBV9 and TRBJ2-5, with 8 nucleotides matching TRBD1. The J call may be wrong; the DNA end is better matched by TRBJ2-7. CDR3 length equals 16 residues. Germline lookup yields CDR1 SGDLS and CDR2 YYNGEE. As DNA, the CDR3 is TGTGCCAGCAGCGTAGGCCCGGGACAGGCCTCCTACGAGCAGTACTTC. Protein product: CASSVGPGQASYEQYF.

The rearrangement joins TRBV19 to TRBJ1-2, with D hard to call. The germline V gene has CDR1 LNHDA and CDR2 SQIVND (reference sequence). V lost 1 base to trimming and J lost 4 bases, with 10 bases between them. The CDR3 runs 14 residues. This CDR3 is CASSIVGGIYGYTF. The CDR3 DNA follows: TGTGCCAGTAGTATAGTTGGAGGAATCTATGGCTACACCTTC.

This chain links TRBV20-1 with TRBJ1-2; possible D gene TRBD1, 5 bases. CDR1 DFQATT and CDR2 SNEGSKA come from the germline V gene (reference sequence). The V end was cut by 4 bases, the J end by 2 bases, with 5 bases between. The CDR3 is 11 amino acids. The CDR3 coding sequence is TGCAGTGCTACAGGGAACTATGGCTACACCTTC. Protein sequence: CSATGNYGYTF.

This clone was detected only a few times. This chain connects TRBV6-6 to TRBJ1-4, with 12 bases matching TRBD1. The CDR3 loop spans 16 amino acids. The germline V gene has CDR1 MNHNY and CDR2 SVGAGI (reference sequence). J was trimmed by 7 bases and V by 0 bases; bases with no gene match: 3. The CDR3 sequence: CASSYSRDRGREKLFF. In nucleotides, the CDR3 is TGTGCCAGCAGTTACTCGAGGGACAGGGGGCGTGAAAAACTGTTTTTT.

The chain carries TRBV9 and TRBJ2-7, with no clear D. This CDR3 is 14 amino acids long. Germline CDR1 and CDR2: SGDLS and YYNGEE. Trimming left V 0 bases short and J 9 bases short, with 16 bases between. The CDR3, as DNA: TGTGCCAGCAGCGTAGGGCTGAGCCCGACTTGGCAGTACTTC. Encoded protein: CASSVGLSPTWQYF.

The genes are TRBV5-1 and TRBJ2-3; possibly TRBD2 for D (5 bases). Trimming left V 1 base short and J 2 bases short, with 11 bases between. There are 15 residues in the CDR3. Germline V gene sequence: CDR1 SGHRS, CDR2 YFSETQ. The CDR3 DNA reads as TGCGCCAGCAGCTTGACGACTATTTTCACAGATACGCAGTATTTT. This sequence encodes CASSLTTIFTDTQYF.